This is a list of T cell receptor beta chains from one sample in a study of T-cell memory formation after mild COVID-19. TCRdb reanalysed the 5' RACE reads using MiXCR and keeps one entry per CDR3 protein. The table lists tens of thousands of distinct CDR3 sequences, more than 13% of them singletons. Source material: PBMCs or a T cell subset sorted from them (not recorded which). The receptor source for this set is a man in his late teens or twenties who had mild COVID-19 (a few samples of this study predate the infection). Cell type and time point are not known. The CDR3 runs from the conserved cysteine through the conserved F or W.

j_call v_call cdr3_aa
TRBJ2-5 TRBV5-6 CASSPSWAGGQETQYF
TRBJ2-4 TRBV6-2/TRBV6-3 CASSYELAKNIQYF
TRBJ1-6 TRBV11-2 CASSLRSRTVAPVGSPLHF
TRBJ1-1 TRBV7-3 CASSLTPGDTEAFF
TRBJ2-3 TRBV6-5 CASSYSPLAGGPGVERRTDTQYF
TRBJ1-5 TRBV9 CASSVGEPQHF
TRBJ2-5 TRBV12-3/TRBV12-4 CASSLTGGRETQYF
TRBJ1-6 TRBV4-1 CASSQVPAGNSPLHF
TRBJ1-1 TRBV20-1 CSARDELTPKTWAFF
TRBJ2-5 TRBV12-3/TRBV12-4 CASSAGWDVQETQYF
TRBJ1-5 TRBV4-1 CASSQDWGTPGQPQHF
TRBJ2-1 TRBV11-3 CASSLGLASYNEQFF
TRBJ2-3 TRBV4-3 CASSQDQGQLAGTDTQYF
TRBJ2-6 TRBV4-1 CASSQDDLSGANVLTF
TRBJ1-6 TRBV4-1 CASSHPTPSTGRSPLHF
TRBJ1-4 TRBV6-2/TRBV6-3 CASSLQEKLFF
TRBJ1-5 TRBV7-2 CASSSTGRGVNQPQHF
TRBJ1-2 TRBV25-1 CASSPTTGRYGYTF
TRBJ1-1 TRBV2 CASSKTGLNTEAFF
TRBJ1-6 TRBV6-5 CASQTRQGISYDSPLHF
TRBJ2-1 TRBV12-3/TRBV12-4 CASSPSARWPDEQFF
TRBJ2-3 TRBV20-1 CSASGGTDTQYF
TRBJ2-7 TRBV6-6 CASSHLNEQYF
TRBJ1-2 TRBV5-1 CASSPPGLDGYTF
TRBJ2-3 TRBV29-1 CSVEAGAGTRTDTQYF
TRBJ1-2 TRBV6-6 CASSYSSGYTF
TRBJ2-3 TRBV11-2 CASSLDPGFLAGGTDTQYF
TRBJ2-1 TRBV12-3/TRBV12-4 CASSDPGNEQFF
TRBJ2-1 TRBV28 CASSLGTSGSNEQFF
TRBJ2-5 TRBV7-9 CASSYSGIQETQYF
TRBJ2-3 TRBV4-3 CASSPSRDPFPDTQYF
TRBJ2-2 TRBV20-1 CSAPRGGTGELFF
TRBJ2-3 TRBV7-3 CASRWFIDTQYF
TRBJ2-3 TRBV12-3/TRBV12-4 CASSPTGTGGTDTQYF
TRBJ1-4 TRBV12-3/TRBV12-4 CASSLSPTQLFF
TRBJ2-3 TRBV6-6 CASSYPGGGAADTQYF
TRBJ1-1 TRBV2 CASSEALYTEAFF
TRBJ2-2 TRBV7-2 CASSSPDGGWYTGELFF
TRBJ2-5 TRBV29-1 CSVEDRAAEGETQYF
TRBJ2-2 TRBV6-5 CASSYSWLAGGPGTGELFF
TRBJ1-5 TRBV6-2/TRBV6-3 CASSYWGGPQHF
TRBJ2-7 TRBV27 CASSLSKWNEQYF
TRBJ2-3 TRBV7-8 CASSSPDRRGSGGTDTQYF
TRBJ1-5 TRBV7-8 CASSLERETPLFNQPQHF
TRBJ2-3 TRBV10-3 CAISEPSGGVTDTQYF